This paragraph covers one TCR beta chain sequence. Antigen unknown. Deep-level assay runs were performed. Generated by immunoSEQ multiplex PCR, the TCRdb table keeps only in-frame clones and is missing some. The sample has over a million clones; around 78% are singletons. The record originates from a study of shared clonotypes between healthy human individuals. Findings and caveats of the study: Donor clonotype sharing was expected to depend on sequencing depth.

V was clipped by 0 bases and J by 0 bases, with 12 bases between them. The CDR3 contains 16 residues. The germline CDR1 and CDR2 sequences are SGHTS and YDEGEE. The receptor comes from a man between 18 and 29 years old in good health. Some clones in this sample may be carry-over from other donors' samples. The sample taken for sequencing was memory CD4+ T cells from PBMCs. Subset given: CD45RA-negative fraction. This chain uses TRBV5-8 with TRBJ2-5; D not certain. In nucleotides, the CDR3 is TGTGCCAGCAGCTTGGGCGAAATTCAGTACCAAGAGACCCAGTACTTC. Its translation: CASSLGEIQYQETQYF.